A selection of T cell receptor beta chains follows, all from one sample in a study of regulatory dendritic cells for organ transplantation. These receptors' targets are unknown. Profiling relied on immunoSEQ multiplex PCR, and the TCRdb table lists in-frame clones only, not all of them. The data show fewer than 15,000 clones, with just under 90% seen just once and 0.2% to 0.25% held by the top ten. Sequencing was done on a sample of naive CD8+ T cells from blood cultured with regulatory dendritic cells. Receptors originate from a human donor in good health. Each CDR3 is given with its conserved first and last residue. D genes are given only for firm matches. Size is omitted from some rows. Given values are once, few, many or a class for expanded clones.

TRBJ1-5	NA	once	TRBV19	CASSMVAYSNQPQHF	TGTGCCAGTAGTATGGTAGCATATAGCAATCAGCCCCAGCATTTT
TRBJ2-2	TRBD1	NA	TRBV2	CASSVKKDRVATGELFF	TGTGCCAGCAGTGTGAAAAAGGACAGGGTCGCCACCGGGGAGCTGTTTTTT
TRBJ2-1	NA	NA	TRBV27	CASSLGSEQFF	TGTGCCAGCAGTTTAGGGAGTGAGCAGTTCTTC
TRBJ2-7	NA	NA	TRBV9	CASSPRGRSDEQYF	TGTGCCAGCAGCCCCCGTGGCAGGTCGGACGAGCAGTACTTC
TRBJ1-1	NA	NA	TRBV27	CASRIYRDTEAFF	TGTGCCAGCAGAATATACCGGGACACTGAAGCTTTCTTT
TRBJ1-2	TRBD1	NA	TRBV5-4	CASSSQGAGGYTF	TGTGCCAGCAGCTCACAGGGGGCGGGTGGCTACACCTTC
TRBJ2-3	NA	NA	TRBV7-2	CASSLRGRSTDTQYF	TGTGCCAGCAGCCTTAGGGGGAGATCCACAGATACGCAGTATTTT
TRBJ2-7	TRBD1	NA	TRBV4-1	CASSQRISGQGMSYEQYF	TGCGCCAGCAGCCAACGGATCTCGGGACAGGGGATGAGTTACGAGCAGTACTTC
TRBJ2-5	TRBD2	NA	TRBV7-2	CASSLTGGQETQYF	TGTGCCAGCAGCTTAACGGGAGGTCAAGAGACCCAGTACTTC
TRBJ2-7	TRBD2	NA	TRBV9	CASSVGGGAYEQYF	TGTGCCAGCAGCGTAGGTGGGGGGGCCTACGAGCAGTACTTC
TRBJ2-3	NA	NA	TRBV5-8	CASSYEELARTDTQYF	TGTGCCAGCAGCTATGAGGAACTAGCCCGCACAGATACGCAGTATTTT
TRBJ2-1	TRBD2	NA	TRBV2	CASPPGGGYNEQFF	TGTGCCAGCCCCCCGGGCGGGGGATACAATGAGCAGTTCTTC
TRBJ2-3	TRBD2	NA	TRBV15	CATSSGDVMRELDTQYF	TGTGCCACCAGCAGTGGAGACGTGATGCGGGAGCTAGATACGCAGTATTTT
TRBJ1-4	TRBD1	once	TRBV2	CASSASLQGAPNEKLFF	TGTGCCAGCAGCGCTTCGTTGCAGGGGGCCCCGAATGAAAAACTGTTTTTT
TRBJ1-5	NA	NA	TRBV10-3	CAISDREPTYNQPQHF	TGTGCCATCAGTGACCGTGAACCCACGTACAATCAGCCCCAGCATTTT
TRBJ1-5	TRBD1	NA	TRBV2	CASSDTGTGGLSNQPQHF	TGTGCCAGCAGTGACACCGGGACAGGGGGCTTAAGCAATCAGCCCCAGCATTTT
TRBJ1-2	TRBD1	NA	TRBV9	CASSVAQGQGAVGYTF	TGTGCCAGCAGCGTAGCTCAAGGACAGGGGGCCGTAGGCTACACCTTC
TRBJ2-1	TRBD1	NA	TRBV7-8	CASSSEPGQSYNEQFF	TGTGCCAGCAGTTCCGAACCGGGACAGTCCTACAATGAGCAGTTCTTC
TRBJ1-1	NA	NA	TRBV2	CASSEGLRTEAFF	TGTGCCAGCAGTGAAGGCCTGAGAACTGAAGCTTTCTTT
TRBJ1-4	TRBD1	NA	TRBV5-5	CASSWGQAMGEKLFF	TGTGCCAGCAGCTGGGGACAGGCAATGGGGGAAAAACTGTTTTTT
TRBJ2-7	TRBD1	NA	TRBV7-9	CASRPGTGGTYEQYF	TGTGCCAGCAGGCCTGGGACAGGGGGTACCTACGAGCAGTACTTC
TRBJ2-7	NA	once	TRBV6-1	CASTWGASYEQYF	TGTGCCAGCACGTGGGGGGCCTCCTACGAGCAGTACTTC
TRBJ1-1	TRBD1	NA	TRBV30	CAWSVRLGTEPEAFF	TGTGCCTGGAGTGTACGATTAGGGACAGAACCTGAAGCTTTCTTT
TRBJ2-7	NA	NA	TRBV25-1	CASSVTRYEQYF	TGTGCCAGCAGTGTAACCCGCTACGAGCAGTACTTC
TRBJ2-1	NA	NA	TRBV7-2	CASSARSGSYNEQFF	TGTGCCAGCAGTGCGCGGTCAGGCTCCTACAATGAGCAGTTCTTC
TRBJ2-7	NA	NA	TRBV4-2	CASSQEGAVTYEQYF	TGTGCCAGCAGCCAAGAGGGCGCGGTTACCTACGAGCAGTACTTC
TRBJ1-5	NA	few	TRBV19	CASSKLAGGNQPQHF	TGTGCCAGTAGTAAGTTGGCAGGGGGCAATCAGCCCCAGCATTTT
TRBJ1-1	NA	NA	TRBV4-2	CASSQDLVGGETEAFF	TGTGCCAGCAGCCAAGATCTTGTCGGGGGCGAGACTGAAGCTTTCTTT
TRBJ1-2	NA	NA	TRBV30	CAWTSQGDGYTF	TGTGCCTGGACATCCCAGGGAGATGGCTACACCTTC
TRBJ1-3	NA	NA	TRBV7-9	CASLVWSSDSGNTIYF	TGTGCCAGTCTCGTGTGGAGTAGTGATTCTGGAAACACCATATATTTT
TRBJ1-4	TRBD1	NA	TRBV6-1	CASRGDSRLLFF	TGTGCCAGCAGGGGGGACAGCCGCCTGCTGTTTTTT
TRBJ1-1	NA	once	TRBV27	CASRLTTGSVTEAFF	TGTGCCAGCAGGTTAACAACAGGGAGCGTCACTGAAGCTTTCTTT
TRBJ2-1	NA	NA	TRBV4-2	CASSQDSLPSIYNEQFF	TGTGCCAGCAGCCAAGATAGCCTCCCCAGCATATACAATGAGCAGTTCTTC
TRBJ2-1	NA	NA	TRBV30	CAWSVLTGNEQFF	TGTGCCTGGAGTGTACTGACAGGCAATGAGCAGTTCTTC
TRBJ2-1	TRBD2	NA	TRBV4-3	CASAQDSGRLDNEQFF	TGCGCCAGCGCCCAGGACAGCGGGAGATTGGACAATGAGCAGTTCTTC
TRBJ2-5	TRBD2	NA	TRBV6-1	CASSETGCCGGQETQYF	TGTGCCAGCAGTGAAACCGGTTGCTGCGGGGGCCAAGAGACCCAGTACTTC
TRBJ2-7	NA	few	TRBV27	CASSLGLSPNYEQYF	TGTGCCAGCAGTTTGGGACTGAGTCCTAACTACGAGCAGTACTTC
TRBJ2-3	TRBD2	NA	TRBV7-9	CASSLGSLAGEADTQYF	TGTGCCAGCAGCTTAGGTAGTCTAGCGGGAGAGGCTGATACGCAGTATTTT
TRBJ2-2	NA	NA	TRBV9	CASSVQDGQGELFF	TGTGCCAGCAGCGTCCAGGACGGACAGGGGGAGCTGTTTTTT
TRBJ2-2	NA	NA	TRBV11-2	CASSQTNTITGELFF	TGTGCCAGCAGCCAAACAAACACTATCACCGGGGAGCTGTTTTTT
TRBJ2-2	NA	NA	TRBV7-2	CASGHLWRPANTGELFF	TGTGCCAGCGGTCATCTCTGGCGGCCTGCGAACACCGGGGAGCTGTTTTTT
TRBJ2-1	TRBD2	NA	TRBV10-1	CASGGIDEQFF	TGCGCCTCGGGAGGTATCGATGAGCAGTTCTTC
TRBJ2-1	NA	NA	TRBV6-6	CASSPGTVINEQFF	TGTGCCAGCAGTCCGGGGACGGTTATCAATGAGCAGTTCTTC
TRBJ2-7	NA	NA	TRBV6-7	CASSYWYEQYF	TGTGCCAGCAGTTACTGGTACGAGCAGTACTTC
TRBJ2-7	NA	NA	TRBV6-5	CASSYSAESSYEQYF	TGTGCCAGCAGTTACTCGGCGGAAAGCTCCTACGAGCAGTACTTC
TRBJ2-5	NA	NA	TRBV7-8	CASSLAGPGVGVRETQYF	TGTGCCAGCAGCTTAGCCGGACCGGGGGTAGGGGTCCGGGAGACCCAGTACTTC
TRBJ1-2	NA	NA	TRBV13	CASSEGVYGYTF	TGTGCCAGCAGCGAGGGTGTCTATGGCTACACCTTC
TRBJ1-2	TRBD1	NA	TRBV5-5	CASSPRTGGANYGYTF	TGTGCCAGCAGCCCCCGGACAGGGGGCGCAAACTATGGCTACACCTTC
TRBJ1-1	TRBD1	NA	TRBV28	CASSWGTGATEAFF	TGTGCCAGCAGTTGGGGGACAGGGGCCACTGAAGCTTTCTTT
TRBJ2-1	TRBD2	NA	TRBV14	CASSLTAGRSYNEQFF	TGTGCCAGCAGCCTAACAGCGGGAAGGTCCTACAATGAGCAGTTCTTC
TRBJ1-1	NA	NA	TRBV7-9	CASSSAPNEAFF	TGTGCCAGCAGCTCCGCGCCGAATGAAGCTTTCTTT
TRBJ1-2	NA	NA	TRBV4-2	CASSQDYDMESYGYTF	TGTGCCAGCAGCCAAGATTATGATATGGAGAGCTATGGCTACACCTTC
TRBJ1-3	TRBD1	NA	TRBV4-2	CASSPEQGSGNTIYF	TGTGCCAGCAGCCCAGAACAGGGGTCTGGAAACACCATATATTTT
TRBJ1-5	NA	NA	TRBV28	CASSFLGGPQPQHF	TGTGCCAGCAGCTTTCTGGGGGGGCCTCAGCCCCAGCATTTT
TRBJ2-1	NA	NA	TRBV9	CASSGGANEQFF	TGTGCCAGCAGCGGGGGGGCAAATGAGCAGTTCTTC
TRBJ2-3	TRBD2	NA	TRBV10-1	CASSGERETDTQYF	TGCGCCAGCAGTGGGGAGCGGGAGACAGATACGCAGTATTTT
TRBJ2-2	NA	once	TRBV4-3	CASSQDRGAGELFF	TGCGCCAGCAGCCAAGATCGCGGAGCCGGGGAGCTGTTTTTT
TRBJ2-3	NA	NA	TRBV5-4	CAATRLGLSTDTQYF	TGTGCAGCCACGAGGTTGGGCCTCAGCACAGATACGCAGTATTTT
TRBJ2-1	NA	NA	TRBV5-1	CASSLDLSYNEQFF	TGCGCCAGCAGCTTAGACCTATCCTACAATGAGCAGTTCTTC
TRBJ1-4	NA	few	TRBV2	CASSVVTGGEKLFF	TGTGCCAGCAGTGTAGTTACTGGGGGTGAAAAACTGTTTTTT